The present entry profiles one TCR beta chain with its context. This entry comes from a study of blood T cell repertoires in COVID-19. On the study more broadly: Samples came from the United States, Italy and Spain, spanning acute and convalescent COVID-19. PBMCs, B-cell-depleted T cells, or T cells provided the cDNA or gDNA that made up the material.

From germline, CDR1 is MNHNS and CDR2 SASEGT. This CDR3 comprises 15 residues. The J segment lost 1 base and the V segment lost 2 bases, leaving 4 bases of the junction unmatched. In the original workflow: Amplification from reference gene primers served as the basis for estimated nucleated cell counts. Repertoires were generated with immunoSEQ multiplex PCR, while TCRdb's copy carries only in-frame clones and drops some. Clone size and V and J calls were adopted from that table, with D and trimming inferred from the DNA. The sample lists around 45,000 clones; around nine tenths were seen once. The rearrangement joins TRBV6-1 to TRBJ2-5; 7 bases are shared with TRBD2. The TCR sequence derives from an elderly man with acute or convalescent COVID-19. Sequenced sample: peripheral blood. The CDR3 DNA sequence: TGTGCCAGCAGTGAATGGGGGAGGGCCCAAGAGACCCAGTACTTC. This sequence encodes CASSEWGRAQETQYF.